This T cell receptor beta chain was profiled in a study of OX40 agonist ivuxolimab in advanced cancers. The CDR3 runs 16 residues. With 6 bases removed from V and 0 bases from J, the gap between germline ends came to 14 bases. CDR1 SNHLY and CDR2 FYNNEI come from the germline V gene. Some clones are missing from TCRdb's copy, which holds only in-frame ones; the method was immunoSEQ multiplex PCR. The table shows 55,000 to 70,000 clones, with roughly 85% occurring only once. The source of this sequence is an adult with an advanced solid tumor such as melanoma, head and neck, liver or kidney cancer. This sample comprised CD4+ or CD8+ T cells sorted from blood, obtained in a trial of the OX40 agonist ivuxolimab. The chain employs TRBV2 and TRBJ1-4, with D perhaps TRBD1 (6 bases). The CDR3 here is CASRAGTYATNEKLFF. CDR3 bases: TGTGCCAGCAGAGCAGGGACATACGCAACTAATGAAAAACTGTTTTTT.